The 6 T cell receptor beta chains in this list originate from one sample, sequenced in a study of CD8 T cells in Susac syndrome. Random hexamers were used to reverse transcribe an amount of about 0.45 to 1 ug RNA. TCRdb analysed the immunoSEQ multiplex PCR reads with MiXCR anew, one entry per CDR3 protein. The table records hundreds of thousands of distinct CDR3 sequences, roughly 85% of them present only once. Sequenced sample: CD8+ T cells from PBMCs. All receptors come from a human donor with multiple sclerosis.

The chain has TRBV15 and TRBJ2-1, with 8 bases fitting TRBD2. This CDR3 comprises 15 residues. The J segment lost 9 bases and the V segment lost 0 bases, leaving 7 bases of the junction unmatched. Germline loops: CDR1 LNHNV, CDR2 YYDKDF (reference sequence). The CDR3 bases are TGTGCCACCAGCAGAGAAGGGGCCAGCGGGGGTGAGCAGTTCTTC. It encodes CATSREGASGGEQFF.

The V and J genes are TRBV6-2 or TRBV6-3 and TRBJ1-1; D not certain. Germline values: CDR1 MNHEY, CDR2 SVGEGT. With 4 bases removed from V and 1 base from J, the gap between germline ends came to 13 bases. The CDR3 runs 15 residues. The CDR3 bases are TGTGCCAGCAGTTTTCCTTCACAGTCGAACACTGAAGCTTTCTTT. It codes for CASSFPSQSNTEAFF.

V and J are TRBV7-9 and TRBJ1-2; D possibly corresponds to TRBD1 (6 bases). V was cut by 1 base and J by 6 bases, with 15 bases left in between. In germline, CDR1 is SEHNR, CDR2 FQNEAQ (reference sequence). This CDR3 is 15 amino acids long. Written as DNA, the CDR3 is TGTGCCAGCAGCTTAGGAAGCGTAGGACAGAATGGCTACACCTTC. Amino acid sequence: CASSLGSVGQNGYTF.

DNA for the CDR3: TGCAGCGTTGGTGGGACCCTGGAGACTGAAGCTTTCTTT. This translates into CSVGGTLETEAFF. The gene calls are TRBV29-1 and TRBJ1-1, with D tentatively TRBD1 (5 bases). The V and J ends lost 4 bases and 5 bases respectively, with 14 bases between them. Per germline, CDR1 SQVTM and CDR2 ANQGSEA. The CDR3 runs to 13 residues.

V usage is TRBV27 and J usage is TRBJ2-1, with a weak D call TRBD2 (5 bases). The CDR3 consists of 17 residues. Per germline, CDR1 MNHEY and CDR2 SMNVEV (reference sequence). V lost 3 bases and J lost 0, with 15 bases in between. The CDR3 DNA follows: TGTGCCAGCAGTTTCCGCTCCCTGGGGAGCTCCTACAATGAGCAGTTCTTC. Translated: CASSFRSLGSSYNEQFF.

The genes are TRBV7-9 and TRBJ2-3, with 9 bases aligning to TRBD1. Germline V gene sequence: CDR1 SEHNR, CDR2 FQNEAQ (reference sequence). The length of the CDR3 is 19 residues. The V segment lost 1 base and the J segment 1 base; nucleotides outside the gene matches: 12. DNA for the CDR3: TGTGCCAGCAGCTTAGTCCTCCACCGGGACAGGGTAGGCACAGATACGCAGTATTTT. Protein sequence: CASSLVLHRDRVGTDTQYF.